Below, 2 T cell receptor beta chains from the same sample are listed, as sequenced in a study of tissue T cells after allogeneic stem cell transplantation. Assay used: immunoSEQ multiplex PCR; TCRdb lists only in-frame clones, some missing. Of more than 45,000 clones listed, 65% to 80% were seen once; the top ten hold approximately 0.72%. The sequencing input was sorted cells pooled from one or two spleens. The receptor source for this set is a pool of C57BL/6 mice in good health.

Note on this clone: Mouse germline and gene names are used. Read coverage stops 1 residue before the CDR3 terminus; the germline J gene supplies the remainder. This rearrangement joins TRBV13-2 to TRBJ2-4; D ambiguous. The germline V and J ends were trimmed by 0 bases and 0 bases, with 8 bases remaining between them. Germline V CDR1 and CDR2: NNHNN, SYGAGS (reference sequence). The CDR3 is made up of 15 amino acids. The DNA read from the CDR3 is TGTGCCAGCGGTGATGGGACGACTAGTCAAAACACCTTGTAC. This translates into CASGDGTTSQNTLY. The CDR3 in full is CASGDGTTSQNTLYF.

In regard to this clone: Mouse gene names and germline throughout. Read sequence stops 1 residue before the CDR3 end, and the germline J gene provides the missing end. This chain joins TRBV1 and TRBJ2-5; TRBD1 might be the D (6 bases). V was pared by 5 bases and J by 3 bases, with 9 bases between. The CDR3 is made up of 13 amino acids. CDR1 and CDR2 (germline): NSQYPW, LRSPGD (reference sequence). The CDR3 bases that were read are TGCACCTGCAGTCCGGGACAACAAGACACCCAGTAC. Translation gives CTCSPGQQDTQY. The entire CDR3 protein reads CTCSPGQQDTQYF.